This passage covers 11 T cell receptor beta chains from one sample sequenced in a study of blood T cell repertoires in COVID-19. Repertoires were generated with immunoSEQ multiplex PCR, while TCRdb's copy carries only in-frame clones and drops some. The sample lists fewer than 15,000 clones, almost 85% seen once, with 35% to 55% in the top ten. The sample comprised peripheral blood. The receptors derive from a man older than 75 with acute or convalescent COVID-19.

J is TRBJ1-1 and V is TRBV5-1, with 9 nucleotides matching TRBD1. The CDR3 covers 15 residues. Germline V gene data show CDR1 as SGHRS and CDR2 as YFSETQ. The junction had 4 bases not matched to a gene; V was cut back by 2 bases and J by 2 bases. In nucleotides, the CDR3 is TGCGCCAGCAGCTTCGGGACAGGGAGTAACACTGAAGCTTTCTTT. Translation: CASSFGTGSNTEAFF.

The chain is built from TRBV19 and TRBJ1-5; D possibly corresponds to TRBD1 (5 bases). The germline V gene has CDR1 LNHDA and CDR2 SQIVND (reference sequence). The CDR3 is made up of 13 amino acids. Trimming took off 5 bases at V and 2 bases at J, with 7 bases between the two ends. CDR3 nucleotide sequence: TGTGCCAGTAGTCCGACAGGCAATCAGCCCCAGCATTTT. It specifies CASSPTGNQPQHF.

The sample holds one count of this clone. CDR3 in amino acids: CASSLDGGQNTGELFF. The CDR3 DNA sequence: TGCGCCAGCAGCTTGGACGGGGGGCAGAACACCGGGGAGCTGTTTTTT. This sequence joins TRBV5-1 and TRBJ2-2; TRBD2 is a possible D gene (7 bases). V was clipped by 0 bases and J by 1 base, with 10 bases between them. The CDR3 runs 16 residues. Looked up from germline, CDR1 is SGHRS and CDR2 is YFSETQ.

The V call is TRBV5-4, the J call TRBJ1-2, with D unclear. The CDR3 spans 13 residues. V was trimmed by 1 base and J by 4 bases, leaving 8 bases between them. The germline gives CDR1 SGHNT, CDR2 YYREEE (reference sequence). CDR3 residues: CASSLLPFYGYTF. The CDR3 region has the DNA TGTGCCAGCAGCTTGCTTCCTTTCTATGGCTACACCTTC.

This clone has only a few counts. This chain uses TRBV29-1 with TRBJ2-7; TRBD2 aligns across 7 bases. This CDR3 spans 16 amino acids. V trimming: 4 bases; J trimming: 6 bases; junction bases outside the gene matches: 18. Germline V gene sequence: CDR1 SQVTM, CDR2 ANQGSEA. Here the CDR3 reads CSVASPGGGDLGEQYF. The CDR3 DNA sequence: TGCAGCGTTGCCTCCCCAGGTGGGGGGGATTTGGGCGAGCAGTACTTC.

In this sample, this clone turned up a few times. The sample holds other DNA sequences that translate to the same CDR3. This chain uses TRBV3-1 (or the pseudogene TRBV3-2) with TRBJ1-1; weak D call: TRBD1 (5 bases). Germline CDR1 reads LGHDT; CDR2 reads YNNKEL (reference sequence). V lost 4 bases and J 2 bases, leaving 11 bases between the germline ends. The CDR3 length is 14 residues. The CDR3 sequence: CASSRTGGNTEAFF. DNA of the CDR3: TGTGCCAGCAGCCGGACGGGGGGAAACACTGAAGCTTTCTTT.

The chain carries TRBV3-1 (or the pseudogene TRBV3-2) and TRBJ1-2, with D possibly TRBD1 on 6 matching bases. Per germline, CDR1 LGHDT and CDR2 YNNKEL (reference sequence). The CDR3 has 15 residues. V lost 2 bases and J 6 bases, leaving 16 bases between the germline ends. Here the CDR3 reads CASSQFTRGSDGYTF. The CDR3 DNA reads TGTGCCAGCAGCCAATTCACCAGGGGATCAGATGGCTACACCTTC.

This clone came up a few times. V and J are TRBV7-3 and TRBJ1-1; possible D gene TRBD1, 6 bases. Deletions cut 4 bases from V and 1 base from J, with 7 bases between. This CDR3 has 13 amino acids. Germline CDR1 reads SGHTA; CDR2 reads FQGTGA. The CDR3 spells CASSSQGNTEAFF. The CDR3 region has the DNA TGTGCCAGCAGCTCACAGGGGAACACTGAAGCTTTCTTT.

The chain uses TRBV5-8 and TRBJ2-6; 8 bases are a match to TRBD1. CDR3 length: 19 residues. Germline CDR1 SGHTS, CDR2 YDEGEE. V was clipped by 0 bases and J by 4 bases; unmatched bases: 12. CDR3 protein: CASSLDRDRLSGGANVLTF. In DNA, the CDR3 is TGTGCCAGCAGCTTGGATCGGGACAGGCTCTCAGGGGGGGCCAACGTCCTGACTTTC.

The chain employs TRBV28 and TRBJ1-1, with 8 nucleotides matching TRBD1. The length of the CDR3 is 14 residues. Trimming at V came to 6 bases and at J to 6 bases, leaving 9 bases not matched to a gene. CDR1 MDHEN and CDR2 SYDVKM come from the germline V gene. CDR3 loop: CASSPTGAVAEAFF. The DNA for the CDR3 is TGTGCCAGCAGCCCGACAGGGGCCGTCGCTGAAGCTTTCTTT.

The chain employs TRBV7-7 and TRBJ2-5; no definite D call. The V end was cut by 5 bases, the J end by 1 base, with 14 bases between. Germline CDR1 reads SSHAT; CDR2 reads FNYEAQ (reference sequence). This CDR3 comprises 15 residues. CDR3 in amino acids: CASSPNNSPQETQYF. The CDR3 DNA sequence: TGTGCCAGCAGCCCAAACAACAGTCCCCAAGAGACCCAGTACTTC.